What follows are 16 T cell receptor beta chains derived from one specimen sequenced in a study of cytomegalovirus exposure and HLA in healthy donors. Primers: 60 Vbeta forward and 13 Jbeta reverse. Some clones are missing from TCRdb's copy, which holds only in-frame ones; the method was immunoSEQ multiplex PCR. The sample lists roughly 150,000 clones; roughly 70% were seen once. Sequencing was carried out using PBMCs. These TCRs come from a woman younger than 30 in good health and CMV-seropositive.

This clone showed up just once. J is TRBJ1-1 and V is TRBV4-3, with 7 bases matching TRBD1. Germline V lookup: CDR1 LGHNA, CDR2 YSLEER. There are 16 residues in the CDR3. Unmatched junction bases numbered 15, after V lost 5 bases and J lost 6 bases. The CDR3 region has the DNA TGCGCCAGCAGCACCGGGAGGGCACAGGGGAGGGCTGAAGCTTTCTTT. This translates into CASSTGRAQGRAEAFF.

The chain combines TRBV6-1 with TRBJ1-6, with TRBD1 identical over 8 bases. Germline CDR1 MNHNS, CDR2 SASEGT. With 7 bases clipped from V and 10 bases from J, the junction kept 12 bases outside the gene matches. The CDR3 has 15 residues. CDR3 sequence: CASTWGQAAGSPLHF. CDR3 nucleotide sequence: TGTGCCAGCACCTGGGGACAGGCTGCTGGCTCACCCCTCCACTTT.

This rearrangement joins TRBV6-5 to TRBJ1-5; no clear D gene. The V and J ends lost 0 bases and 3 bases respectively, with 6 bases between them. This CDR3 comprises 14 residues. Germline-derived CDR1 and CDR2 are MNHEY and SVGAGI. CDR3 in amino acids: CASSYSGDNQPQHF. Here the CDR3 DNA reads TGTGCCAGCAGTTACTCCGGTGACAATCAGCCCCAGCATTTT.

Points on this clone: This sample also contains other DNA sequences that code for the same CDR3. The genes are TRBV7-9 and TRBJ2-7, with a weak D call TRBD2 (5 bases). This CDR3 has 15 amino acids. The germline V and J ends were trimmed by 0 bases and 7 bases, with 16 bases remaining between them. Germline CDR1 SEHNR, CDR2 FQNEAQ (reference sequence). CDR3 sequence: CASSLAGTSGREQYF. CDR3 coding DNA: TGTGCCAGCAGCTTAGCGGGAACTAGTGGACGGGAGCAGTACTTC.

The chain employs TRBV2 and TRBJ2-3; 9 nucleotides agree with TRBD2. The CDR3 totals 17 residues. The V segment lost 4 bases and the J segment 5 bases; nucleotides outside the gene matches: 13. Germline CDR1 and CDR2: SNHLY and FYNNEI. CDR3 sequence: CASSGPFAGGPVDTQYF. CDR3 coding DNA: TGTGCCAGCAGTGGGCCCTTTGCGGGGGGGCCCGTAGATACGCAGTATTTT.

The chain recombines TRBV19 with TRBJ1-3, with TRBD1 as a possible D gene (5 bases). The length of the CDR3 is 17 residues. Germline CDR1 is LNHDA and CDR2 is SQIVND (reference sequence). The germline V and J ends were trimmed by 4 bases and 2 bases, with 18 bases remaining between them. This CDR3 is CASSTPSEGTPGNTIYF. The CDR3 region has the DNA TGTGCCAGTAGTACGCCCTCGGAGGGGACGCCTGGAAACACCATATATTTT.

This clone was seen a handful of times. The J gene is TRBJ2-5, the V gene TRBV2; 11 bases align to TRBD2. Germline V lookup: CDR1 SNHLY, CDR2 FYNNEI. This CDR3 comprises 12 residues. The V and J ends lost 10 bases and 3 bases, in that order; junction bases with no gene match: 1. The CDR3 DNA reads TGTGCCAAGGGACTAGCGGAAGAGACCCAGTACTTC. This translates into CAKGLAEETQYF.

The V call is TRBV5-1, the J call TRBJ2-3, with D possibly matching TRBD2 (5 bases). Germline CDR1 and CDR2: SGHRS and YFSETQ. V lost 6 bases, J lost 6 bases, and 20 bases lay in between. The CDR3 totals 15 residues. CDR3 bases: TGCGCCAGCAAGGTCCGGGTGGGAGCCGAGGATACGCAGTATTTT. Protein: CASKVRVGAEDTQYF.

The chain has TRBV5-4 and TRBJ1-1, with D hard to call. Per the germline V gene, CDR1 is SGHNT and CDR2 is YYREEE (reference sequence). Trimming cost V 0 bases and J 6 bases, with 9 bases left between them. This CDR3 has 13 amino acids. This chain's CDR3 is CASSLGSVAEAFF. For the CDR3, the DNA is TGTGCCAGCAGCTTGGGATCTGTAGCTGAAGCTTTCTTT. Drawing the rest from reference TRBV5-4 and TRBJ1-1, the complete variable domain is ETGVTQSPTHLIKTRGQQVTLRCSSQSGHNTVSWYQQALGQGPQFIFQYYREEENGRGNFPPRFSGLQFPNYSSELNVNALELDDSALYLCASSLGSVAEAFFGQGTRLTVV.

The chain carries TRBV27 and TRBJ2-3, with D unclear. Germline V gene sequence: CDR1 MNHEY, CDR2 SMNVEV (reference sequence). This CDR3 is 15 amino acids long. The V end was cut by 2 bases, the J end by 1 base, with 10 bases between. CDR3 protein: CASSLDPAGTDTQYF. The CDR3 DNA follows: TGTGCCAGCAGTTTAGATCCGGCGGGCACAGATACGCAGTATTTT.

This chain joins TRBV30 and TRBJ1-4, with D possibly being TRBD1 (6 bases). V was shortened by 3 bases and J by 3 bases, with 8 bases between the two germline ends. This CDR3 contains 13 residues. Germline values: CDR1 GTSNPN, CDR2 SVGIG (reference sequence). The CDR3 nucleotides read TGTGCCTGGAGACAGGGTCCTAATGAAAAACTGTTTTTT. It encodes CAWRQGPNEKLFF.

Details on this clone: Germline and junction disagree at one end, which may indicate a read error. The genes are TRBV6-4 and TRBJ1-2, with D perhaps TRBD1 (6 bases). Germline V gene sequence: CDR1 MRHNA, CDR2 SNTAGT. This CDR3 region has 14 residues. CDR3 sequence reads: CASRDSRGAQGYTF. CDR3 in DNA: TGTGCCAGCAGAGACTCTCGGGGGGCGCAAGGCTACACCTTC.

CDR3 amino acids: CASSLLGGEGGYGYTF. In DNA, the CDR3 is TGTGCCAGCAGTTTACTCGGGGGGGAGGGGGGCTATGGCTACACCTTC. V and J are TRBV28 and TRBJ1-2, with D possibly matching TRBD1 (6 bases). This CDR3 comprises 16 residues. Germline CDR1 is MDHEN and CDR2 is SYDVKM. V lost 2 bases to trimming and J lost 4 bases, with 17 bases between them.

CDR3 protein: CASSGQVNNQPQHF. The CDR3 region has the DNA TGTGCCAGCAGCGGACAGGTAAACAATCAGCCCCAGCATTTT. The J gene is TRBJ1-5, the V gene TRBV6-6, with TRBD1 identical over 7 bases. Losses at the gene ends were 6 bases for V and 3 bases for J; bases not matched to a gene: 5. The CDR3 spans 14 residues. Germline-derived CDR1 and CDR2 are MNHNY and SVGAGI (reference sequence).

V usage is TRBV28 and J usage is TRBJ1-6, with TRBD1 matching 7 bases. The CDR3 extends over 15 amino acids. Germline V CDR1 and CDR2: MDHEN, SYDVKM. The V segment lost 5 bases and the J segment 7 bases; nucleotides outside the gene matches: 8. This CDR3 is CASSERQGLNSPLHF. The CDR3 DNA follows: TGTGCCAGCAGTGAAAGACAGGGACTGAATTCACCCCTCCACTTT.

Comment on this clone: The junction differs from germline at one of its ends, possibly a read error. The chain combines TRBV5-1 with TRBJ2-3, with D possibly matching TRBD1 (6 bases). From germline, CDR1 is SGHRS and CDR2 YFSETQ. The CDR3 covers 12 residues. CDR3 protein: CVSSLGQLDQYF. The CDR3 DNA is TGCGTCAGCAGCTTGGGACAACTAGACCAGTATTTT.